This T cell receptor beta chain was captured in a study of blood T cell repertoires in COVID-19. Overall study: Spain, Italy and the United States supplied samples that represented acute and convalescent COVID-19. Sample material is recorded as cDNA or gDNA derived from T cells, B-cell-depleted T cells, or PBMCs.

Per the study methods: Estimated nucleated cell counts came from reference gene primer amplification. The method was immunoSEQ multiplex PCR; TCRdb's version includes in-frame clones alone and lacks a portion of them. That table gives V, J and clone size, and the DNA gave D and trimming. The table records over 40,000 clones, roughly four fifths of them present only once. From germline, CDR1 is SQVTM and CDR2 ANQGSEA. The CDR3 totals 13 residues. Between the trimmed V and J ends, which lost 6 bases and 3 bases, there was a span of 14 bases. This clone was found once. The gene calls are TRBV29-1 and TRBJ1-2; D is perhaps TRBD1 (6 bases). This clonotype originated in a man in his 60s with active COVID-19. The sequenced sample consisted of peripheral blood. The CDR3 here is CSVRDTEHYGYTF. The CDR3 nucleotides read TGCAGCGTCCGGGACACCGAGCACTATGGCTACACCTTC.